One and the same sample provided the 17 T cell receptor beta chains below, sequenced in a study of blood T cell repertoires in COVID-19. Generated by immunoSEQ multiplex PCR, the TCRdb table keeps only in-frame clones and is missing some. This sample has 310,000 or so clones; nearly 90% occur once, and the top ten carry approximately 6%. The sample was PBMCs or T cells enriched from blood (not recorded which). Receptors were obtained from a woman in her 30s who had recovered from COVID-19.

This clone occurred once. CDR3 sequence: CASSSGQGSSPLHF. The CDR3 nucleotides read TGCGCCAGCAGCTCCGGACAGGGCTCTTCACCCCTCCACTTT. The chain couples TRBV5-1 to TRBJ1-6; 8 bases align to TRBD1. Per germline, CDR1 SGHRS and CDR2 YFSETQ. The CDR3 covers 14 residues. The trim removed 3 bases at V and 9 bases at J, leaving 5 bases unmatched.

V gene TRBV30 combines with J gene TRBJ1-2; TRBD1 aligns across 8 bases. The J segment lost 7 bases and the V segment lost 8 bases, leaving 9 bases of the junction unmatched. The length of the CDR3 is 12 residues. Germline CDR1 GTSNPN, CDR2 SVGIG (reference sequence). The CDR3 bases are TGTGCCGGCGACAGGGGACCGGTTGGCTACACCTTC. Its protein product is CAGDRGPVGYTF.

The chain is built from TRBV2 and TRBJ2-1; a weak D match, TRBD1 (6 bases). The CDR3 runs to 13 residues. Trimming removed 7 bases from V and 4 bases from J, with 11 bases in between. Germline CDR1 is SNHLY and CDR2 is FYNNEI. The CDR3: CASKWTAYNEQFF. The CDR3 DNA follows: TGTGCCAGCAAATGGACAGCATACAATGAGCAGTTCTTC.

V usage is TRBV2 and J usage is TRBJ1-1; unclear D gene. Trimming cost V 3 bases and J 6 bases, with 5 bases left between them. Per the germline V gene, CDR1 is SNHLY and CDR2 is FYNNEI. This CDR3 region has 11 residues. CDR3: CASSERAEAFF. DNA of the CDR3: TGTGCCAGCAGTGAGCGAGCTGAAGCTTTCTTT.

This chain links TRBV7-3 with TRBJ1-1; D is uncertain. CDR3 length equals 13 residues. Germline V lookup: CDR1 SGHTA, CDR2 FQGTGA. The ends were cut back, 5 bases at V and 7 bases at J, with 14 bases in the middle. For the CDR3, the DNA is TGTGCCAGCAGCGCCACCGGAGACCATGAAGCTTTCTTT. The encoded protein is CASSATGDHEAFF.

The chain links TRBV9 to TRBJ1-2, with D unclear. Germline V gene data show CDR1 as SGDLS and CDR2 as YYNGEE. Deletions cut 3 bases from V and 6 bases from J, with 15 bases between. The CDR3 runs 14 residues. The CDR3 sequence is CASSGPLPRHGYTF. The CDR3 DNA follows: TGTGCCAGCAGCGGGCCCCTCCCCCGTCATGGCTACACCTTC. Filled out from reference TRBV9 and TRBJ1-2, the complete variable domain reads DSGVTQTPKHLITATGQRVTLRCSPRSGDLSVYWYQQSLDQGLQFLIQYYNGEERAKGNILERFSAQQFPDLHSELNLSSLELGDSALYFCASSGPLPRHGYTFGSGTRLTVV.

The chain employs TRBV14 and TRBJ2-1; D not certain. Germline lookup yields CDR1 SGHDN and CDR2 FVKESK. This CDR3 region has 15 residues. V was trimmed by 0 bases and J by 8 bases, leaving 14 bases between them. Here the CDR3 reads CASSQDLALFDEQFF. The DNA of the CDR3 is TGTGCCAGCAGCCAAGACCTGGCTCTCTTCGATGAGCAGTTCTTC.

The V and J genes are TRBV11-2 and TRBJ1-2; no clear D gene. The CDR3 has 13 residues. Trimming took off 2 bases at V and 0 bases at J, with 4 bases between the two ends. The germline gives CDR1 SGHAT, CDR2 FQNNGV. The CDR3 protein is CASSLSTNYGYTF. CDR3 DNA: TGTGCCAGCAGCTTATCCACTAACTATGGCTACACCTTC.

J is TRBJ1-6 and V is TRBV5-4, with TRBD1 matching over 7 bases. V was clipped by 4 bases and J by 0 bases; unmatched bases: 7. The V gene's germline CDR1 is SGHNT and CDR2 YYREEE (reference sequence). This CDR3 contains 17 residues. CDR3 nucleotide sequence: TGTGCCAGCAGCCCACAGGGGCCCTACTCCTATAATTCACCCCTCCACTTT. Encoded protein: CASSPQGPYSYNSPLHF.

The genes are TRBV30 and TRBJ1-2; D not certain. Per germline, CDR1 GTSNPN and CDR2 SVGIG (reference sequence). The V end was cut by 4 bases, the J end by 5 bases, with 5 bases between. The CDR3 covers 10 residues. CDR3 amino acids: CAWNKYGYTF. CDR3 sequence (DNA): TGTGCCTGGAATAAATATGGCTACACCTTC.

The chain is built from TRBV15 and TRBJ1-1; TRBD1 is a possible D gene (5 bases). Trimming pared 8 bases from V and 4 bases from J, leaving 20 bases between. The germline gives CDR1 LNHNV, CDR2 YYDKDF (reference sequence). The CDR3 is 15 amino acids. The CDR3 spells CATLSGGRDATEAFF. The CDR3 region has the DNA TGTGCCACCCTAAGCGGAGGGAGGGACGCCACTGAAGCTTTCTTT.

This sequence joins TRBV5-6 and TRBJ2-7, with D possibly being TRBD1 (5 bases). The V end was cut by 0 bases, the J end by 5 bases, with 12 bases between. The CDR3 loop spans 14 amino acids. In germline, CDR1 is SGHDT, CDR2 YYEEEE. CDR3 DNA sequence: TGTGCCAGCAGCTTGGGTCAGGGAATTCACGAGCAGTACTTC. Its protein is CASSLGQGIHEQYF. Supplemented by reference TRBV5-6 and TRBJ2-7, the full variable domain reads DAGVTQSPTHLIKTRGQQVTLRCSPKSGHDTVSWYQQALGQGPQFIFQYYEEEERQRGNFPDRFSGHQFPNYSSELNVNALLLGDSALYLCASSLGQGIHEQYFGPGTRLTVT.

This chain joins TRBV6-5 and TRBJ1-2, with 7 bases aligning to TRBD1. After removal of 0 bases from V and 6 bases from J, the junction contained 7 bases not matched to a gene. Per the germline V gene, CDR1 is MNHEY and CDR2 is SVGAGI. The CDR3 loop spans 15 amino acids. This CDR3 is CASSYSETGSHGYTF. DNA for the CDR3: TGTGCCAGCAGTTACTCAGAGACAGGGAGCCATGGCTACACCTTC.

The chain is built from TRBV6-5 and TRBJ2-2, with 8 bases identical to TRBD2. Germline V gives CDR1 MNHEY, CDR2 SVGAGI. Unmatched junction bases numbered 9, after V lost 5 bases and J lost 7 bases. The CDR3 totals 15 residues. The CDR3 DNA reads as TGTGCCAGCAGTCCCGCGGGGGGAAAAGGCGGGGAGCTGTTTTTT. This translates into CASSPAGGKGGELFF.

The CDR3 protein is CSASRLGQATKNTEAFF. The CDR3, as DNA: TGCAGTGCTAGTCGGCTAGGACAGGCAACAAAGAACACTGAAGCTTTCTTT. The chain combines TRBV20-1 with TRBJ1-1, with 7 bases that match TRBD1. Unmatched junction bases numbered 14, after V lost 3 bases and J lost 1 base. The V gene's germline CDR1 is DFQATT and CDR2 SNEGSKA (reference sequence). The CDR3 runs 17 residues.

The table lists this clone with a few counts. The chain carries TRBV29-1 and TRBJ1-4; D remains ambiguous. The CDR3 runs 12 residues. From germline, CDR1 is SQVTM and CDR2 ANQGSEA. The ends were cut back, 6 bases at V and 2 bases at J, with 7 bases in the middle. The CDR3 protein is CSVTMTNEKLFF. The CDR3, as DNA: TGCAGCGTCACAATGACTAATGAAAAACTGTTTTTT.

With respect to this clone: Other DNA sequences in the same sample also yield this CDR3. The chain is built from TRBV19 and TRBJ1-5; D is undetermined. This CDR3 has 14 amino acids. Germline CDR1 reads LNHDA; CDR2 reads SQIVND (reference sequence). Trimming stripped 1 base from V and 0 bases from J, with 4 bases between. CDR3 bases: TGTGCCAGTAGTATAGGAGTTAGCAATCAGCCCCAGCATTTT. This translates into CASSIGVSNQPQHF. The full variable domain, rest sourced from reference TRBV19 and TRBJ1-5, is DGGITQSPKYLFRKEGQNVTLSCEQNLNHDAMYWYRQDPGQGLRLIYYSQIVNDFQKGDIAEGYSVSREKKESFPLTVTSAQKNPTAFYLCASSIGVSNQPQHFGDGTRLSIL.